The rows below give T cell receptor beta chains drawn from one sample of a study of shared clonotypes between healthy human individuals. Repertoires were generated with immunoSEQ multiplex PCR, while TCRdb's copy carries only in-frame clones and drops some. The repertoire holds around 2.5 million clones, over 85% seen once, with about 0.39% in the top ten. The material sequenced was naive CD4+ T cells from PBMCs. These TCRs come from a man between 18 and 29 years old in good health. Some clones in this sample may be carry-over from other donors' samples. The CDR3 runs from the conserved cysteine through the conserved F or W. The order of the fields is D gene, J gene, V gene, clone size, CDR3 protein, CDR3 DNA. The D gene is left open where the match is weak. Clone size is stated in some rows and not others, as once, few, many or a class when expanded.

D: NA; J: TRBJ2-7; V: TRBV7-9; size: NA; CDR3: CASSAGRSSYEQYF; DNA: TGTGCCAGCAGCGCCGGACGGAGCTCCTACGAGCAGTACTTC
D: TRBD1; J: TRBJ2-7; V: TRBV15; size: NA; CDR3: CATSRDPGQPVSYEQYF; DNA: TGTGCCACCAGCAGAGATCCGGGACAGCCGGTGTCCTACGAGCAGTACTTC
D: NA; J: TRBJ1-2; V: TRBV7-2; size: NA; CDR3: CASSLEGGLNYGYTF; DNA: TGTGCCAGCAGCTTAGAGGGGGGACTCAACTATGGCTACACCTTC
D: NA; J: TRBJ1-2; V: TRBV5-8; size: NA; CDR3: CASSLGTELGYTF; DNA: TGTGCCAGCAGCTTGGGCACCGAGCTTGGCTACACCTTC
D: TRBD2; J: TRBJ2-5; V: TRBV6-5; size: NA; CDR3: CASSSRKGGRGETQYF; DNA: TGTGCCAGCAGTTCCCGTAAAGGTGGGAGGGGAGAGACCCAGTACTTC
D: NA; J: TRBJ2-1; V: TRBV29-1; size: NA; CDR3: CSARSWNEQFF; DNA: TGCAGCGCCCGGTCCTGGAATGAGCAGTTCTTC
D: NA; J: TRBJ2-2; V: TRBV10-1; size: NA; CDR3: CASSVFATGELFF; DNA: TGCGCCAGCAGTGTCTTTGCCACCGGGGAGCTGTTTTTT
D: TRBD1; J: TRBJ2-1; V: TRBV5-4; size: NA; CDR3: CASSSPGGSYNEQFF; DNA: TGTGCCAGCAGCTCCCCAGGGGGCTCCTACAATGAGCAGTTCTTC
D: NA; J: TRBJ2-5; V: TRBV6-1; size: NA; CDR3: CASSRGREAQETQYF; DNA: TGTGCCAGCAGTAGGGGGCGGGAGGCCCAAGAGACCCAGTACTTC
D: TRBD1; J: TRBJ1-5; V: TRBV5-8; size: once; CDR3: CASSGGQFSNQPQHF; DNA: TGTGCCAGCAGCGGGGGACAGTTTAGCAATCAGCCCCAGCATTTT
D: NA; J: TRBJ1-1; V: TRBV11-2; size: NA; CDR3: CASSLAFWGAFF; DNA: TGTGCCAGCAGCTTAGCTTTTTGGGGAGCTTTCTTT
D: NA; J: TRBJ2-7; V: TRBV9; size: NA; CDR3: CASSVRAGNSYEQYF; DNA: TGTGCCAGCAGCGTAAGGGCAGGGAACTCCTACGAGCAGTACTTC
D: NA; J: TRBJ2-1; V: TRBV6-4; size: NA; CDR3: CASSDIGDSYNEQFF; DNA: TGTGCCAGCAGTGATATCGGGGACTCCTACAATGAGCAGTTCTTC
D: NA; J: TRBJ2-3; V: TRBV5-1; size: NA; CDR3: CASNPGVLAGPSTDTQYF; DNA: TGCGCCAGTAATCCAGGGGTCCTCGCGGGACCTAGCACAGATACGCAGTATTTT
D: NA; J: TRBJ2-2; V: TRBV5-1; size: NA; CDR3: CASSLAPEQSQANTGELFF; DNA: TGCGCCAGCAGCTTGGCCCCAGAACAATCTCAAGCGAACACCGGGGAGCTGTTTTTT
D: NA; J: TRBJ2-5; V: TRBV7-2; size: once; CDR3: CASSLAPLWETQYF; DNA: TGTGCCAGCAGCTTAGCCCCCCTATGGGAGACCCAGTACTTC
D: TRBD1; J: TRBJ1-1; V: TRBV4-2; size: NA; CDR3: CASSRITGDSEAFF; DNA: TGTGCCAGCAGCCGCATCACAGGGGATAGTGAAGCTTTCTTT
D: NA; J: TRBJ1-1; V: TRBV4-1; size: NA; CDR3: CASSLQLNTEAFF; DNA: TGCGCCAGCAGCCTACAGCTGAACACTGAAGCTTTCTTT
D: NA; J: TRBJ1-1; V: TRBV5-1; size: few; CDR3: CASSLAGGDGRAFF; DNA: TGCGCCAGCAGCTTGGCCGGGGGGGACGGCAGAGCTTTCTTT
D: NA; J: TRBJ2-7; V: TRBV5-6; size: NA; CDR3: CASSSAKSSYEQYF; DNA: TGTGCCAGCAGCTCCGCTAAAAGCTCCTACGAGCAGTACTTC
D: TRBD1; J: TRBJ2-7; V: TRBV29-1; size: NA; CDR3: CSVRTGADEQYF; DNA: TGCAGCGTCAGGACAGGGGCGGACGAGCAGTACTTC
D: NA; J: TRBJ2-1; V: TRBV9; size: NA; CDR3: CASSSTWRSSSYNEQFF; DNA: TGTGCCAGCAGCAGCACCTGGCGTTCAAGCTCCTACAATGAGCAGTTCTTC
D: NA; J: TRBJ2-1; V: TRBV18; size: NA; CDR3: CASSPYTSQSYNEQFF; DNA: TGTGCCAGCTCACCATATACGAGCCAGTCCTACAATGAGCAGTTCTTC